This T cell receptor beta chain was identified in a study of blood T cell repertoires in COVID-19. In its sample, this clone was seen a few times. Clones were read by immunoSEQ multiplex PCR, and TCRdb kept only the in-frame ones, dropping some. The table has 200,000 to 250,000 clones, roughly 90% seen once. J lost 6 bases, V lost 5 bases, and 12 bases had no gene match. The CDR3 is 16 amino acids. In germline, CDR1 is SGHAT, CDR2 FQNNGV. Material for sequencing was PBMCs or T cells enriched from blood (not recorded which). V gene TRBV11-2 combines with J gene TRBJ1-2, with 10 bases matching TRBD1. The sequence was obtained from a woman in her forties or fifties in a cohort exposed to, infected with or recovered from COVID-19 (not recorded which). CDR3 nucleotides: TGTGCCAGCAGCCCCATAGGAGGACAGGGGGTAAATGGCTACACCTTC. This codes for CASSPIGGQGVNGYTF. The full variable domain, in which reference TRBV11-2 and TRBJ1-2 provide the parts outside the CDR3, is EAGVAQSPRYKIIEKRQSVAFWCNPISGHATLYWYQQILGQGPKLLIQFQNNGVVDDSQLPKDRFSAERLKGVDSTLKIQPAKLEDSAVYLCASSPIGGQGVNGYTFGSGTRLTVV.